What follows are 10 T cell receptor beta chains derived from one specimen sequenced in a study of T cell responses to AZD1222 COVID-19 vaccine. Sequencing was performed with immunoSEQ multiplex PCR; in TCRdb, only in-frame clones are kept and a portion is missing. Here the sample spans roughly 67,000 clones, about 90% being singletons. Specimen: peripheral blood, collected on day 0 of AZD1222 vaccination. These receptors were obtained from an adult in good health.

This chain connects TRBV27 to TRBJ1-2; D uncertain. The germline V gene encodes CDR1 MNHEY and CDR2 SMNVEV (reference sequence). The CDR3 is 12 amino acids. The germline V and J ends were trimmed by 6 bases and 7 bases, with 12 bases remaining between them. This CDR3 is CASSGLDSGYTF. The DNA of the CDR3 is TGTGCCAGCAGCGGCCTGGATTCTGGCTACACCTTC.

This clone was picked up a small number of times. The rearrangement joins TRBV6-4 to TRBJ1-1; no reliable D call. There are 14 residues in the CDR3. The ends were cut back, 4 bases at V and 0 bases at J, with 9 bases in the middle. CDR1 MRHNA and CDR2 SNTAGT come from the germline V gene. In nucleotides, the CDR3 is TGTGCCAGCAGTGGCAACGACATGAACACTGAAGCTTTCTTT. Amino acids: CASSGNDMNTEAFF.

The J gene is TRBJ1-4, the V gene TRBV25-1; tentative D call: TRBD1 (5 bases). This CDR3 spans 15 amino acids. Germline CDR1 MGHDK, CDR2 SYGVNS. V gave up 4 bases and J gave up 3 bases, with 12 bases separating them. The CDR3 coding sequence is TGTGCCAGCAGTGGTGGACAAGGGCCTAATGAAAAACTGTTTTTT. This encodes CASSGGQGPNEKLFF.

The chain recombines TRBV6-5 with TRBJ2-1; no firm D call. The CDR3 loop spans 15 amino acids. Looked up from germline, CDR1 is MNHEY and CDR2 is SVGAGI. V was pared by 10 bases and J by 4 bases, with 20 bases between. The CDR3 loop is CATQTPIPQYNEQFF. In DNA form, the CDR3 reads TGTGCCACGCAGACCCCAATCCCTCAATACAATGAGCAGTTCTTC.

This chain uses TRBV6-4 with TRBJ2-3, with D maybe TRBD1 (6 bases). Trimming shortened V by 3 bases and J by 0 bases, and 10 bases separated the two germline ends. The CDR3 extends over 15 amino acids. Germline CDR1 MRHNA, CDR2 SNTAGT. The CDR3 DNA follows: TGTGCCAGCAGTGAAGGGACATCTAGCACAGATACGCAGTATTTT. Amino acids: CASSEGTSSTDTQYF.

The V call is TRBV4-1, the J call TRBJ1-1; perhaps TRBD1 as D (6 bases). The germline V gene has CDR1 MGHRA and CDR2 YSYEKL. V lost 0 bases to trimming and J lost 5 bases, with 10 bases between them. This CDR3 contains 14 residues. CDR3 residues: CASSQDKGETEAFF. As DNA, the CDR3 is TGCGCCAGCAGCCAAGATAAGGGGGAGACTGAAGCTTTCTTT.

The DNA of the CDR3 is TGTGCCGGAATGGCGGCATCGGGGATGGAGACCCAGTACTTC. Protein: CAGMAASGMETQYF. The rearrangement uses TRBV2 and TRBJ2-5; possible D gene TRBD2, 5 bases. Germline CDR1 and CDR2: SNHLY and FYNNEI. The length of the CDR3 is 14 residues. With 11 bases removed from V and 5 bases from J, the gap between germline ends came to 21 bases.

J is TRBJ2-3 and V is TRBV7-3, with TRBD1 matching 10 bases. The CDR3 is 14 amino acids. V dropped 2 bases and J dropped 4; count of bases not matched to a gene: 0. CDR1 SGHTA and CDR2 FQGTGA come from the germline V gene. CDR3 DNA sequence: TGTGCCAGCAGCTTAGGACAGGGGGCAGATACGCAGTATTTT. Its protein product is CASSLGQGADTQYF.

This clone has more than one count but fewer than ten. The chain combines TRBV24-1 with TRBJ2-2; D gene uncertain. The CDR3 is made up of 15 amino acids. Germline V gene data show CDR1 as KGHDR and CDR2 as SFDVKD. V lost 3 bases and J 7 bases, leaving 14 bases between the germline ends. The CDR3 loop is CATSDPRRQVGELFF. The CDR3 bases are TGTGCCACCAGTGATCCCAGGCGGCAGGTCGGGGAGCTGTTTTTT.

CDR3 protein: CARRQAGESEQYF. The CDR3 region has the DNA TGTGCCAGAAGGCAAGCGGGAGAGTCAGAGCAGTACTTC. V gene TRBV5-3 combines with J gene TRBJ2-7, with 8 bases matching TRBD2. TRBV5-3 carries the ORF label, with uncertain function. The CDR3 covers 13 residues. With V trimmed by 5 bases and J by 7 bases, 8 bases remained unmatched.